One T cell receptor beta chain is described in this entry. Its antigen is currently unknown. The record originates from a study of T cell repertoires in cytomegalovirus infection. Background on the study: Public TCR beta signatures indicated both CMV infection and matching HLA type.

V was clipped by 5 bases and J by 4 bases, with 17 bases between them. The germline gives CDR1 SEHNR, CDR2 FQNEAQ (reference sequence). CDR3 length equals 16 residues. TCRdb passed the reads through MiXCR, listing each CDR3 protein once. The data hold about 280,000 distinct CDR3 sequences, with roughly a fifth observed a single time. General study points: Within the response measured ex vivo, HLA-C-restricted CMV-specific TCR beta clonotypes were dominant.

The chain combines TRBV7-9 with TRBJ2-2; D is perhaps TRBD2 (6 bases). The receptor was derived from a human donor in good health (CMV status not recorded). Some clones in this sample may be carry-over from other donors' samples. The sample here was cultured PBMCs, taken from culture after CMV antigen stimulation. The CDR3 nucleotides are TGTGCCAGCAGCCCCCTGTGGGGGGATAGCACCGGGGAGCTGTTTTTT. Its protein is CASSPLWGDSTGELFF.